The 27 T cell receptor beta chains listed next were all sequenced from one sample in a study of T cell repertoires in cytomegalovirus infection. Each CDR3 protein gets one entry after TCRdb re-called the reads with MiXCR. The sample includes approximately 300,000 distinct CDR3 sequences, approximately 32% seen only once; the top ten take 15% to 25%. Antigens of these TCRs are unknown. The sequences come from cultured PBMCs, collected from culture after CMV antigen stimulation. All receptors derive from a human donor in good health (CMV status not recorded). Some clones in this sample may be carry-over from other donors' samples.

This clonotype came up once. The V and J genes are TRBV27 and TRBJ1-1; 8 bases align to TRBD1. Looked up from germline, CDR1 is MNHEY and CDR2 is SMNVEV (reference sequence). With 7 bases clipped from V and 5 bases from J, the junction kept 15 bases outside the gene matches. This CDR3 contains 16 residues. CDR3 bases: TGTGCCAGCACAACCGCCCGGGACAGGACAAAGACTGAAGCTTTCTTT. Translating gives CASTTARDRTKTEAFF.

Details on this clonotype: One end of the junction is discordant with germline, which a read error may explain. The CDR3 sequence: CAISGGCLDRQYF. CDR3 in DNA: TGTGCCATCTCGGGGGGATGTTTGGATAGGCAGTATTTT. The chain carries TRBV10-3 and TRBJ2-3; 7 bases fit TRBD2. The CDR3 extends over 13 amino acids. Germline CDR1 is ENHRY and CDR2 is SYGVKD.

This clonotype was counted only a few times. The chain employs TRBV28 and TRBJ1-6, with D possibly being TRBD1 (5 bases). The CDR3 totals 14 residues. CDR1 and CDR2 from the germline V gene are MDHEN and SYDVKM. V was cut by 5 bases and J by 4 bases, with 9 bases left in between. The CDR3 loop reads CASSPRQYNSPLHF. CDR3 nucleotide sequence: TGTGCCAGCAGTCCCCGACAGTATAATTCACCCCTCCACTTT. The whole variable domain, filled in from reference TRBV28 and TRBJ1-6, reads DVKVTQSSRYLVKRTGEKVFLECVQDMDHENMFWYRQDPGLGLRLIYFSYDVKMKEKGDIPEGYSVSREKKERFSLILESASTNQTSMYLCASSPRQYNSPLHFGNGTRLTVT.

This clonotype has only a few counts. The rearrangement joins TRBV12-3 or TRBV12-4 to TRBJ1-2; 7 nucleotides line up with TRBD1. V lost 6 bases to trimming and J lost 1 base; unmatched junction nucleotides: 5. CDR3 size: 14 residues. The CDR3 is CASSPRDSNYGYTF. The CDR3 DNA is TGTGCCAGCAGCCCCCGGGACAGTAACTATGGCTACACCTTC.

The chain recombines TRBV2 with TRBJ1-1; 7 nucleotides agree with TRBD1. The junction had 7 bases not matched to a gene; V was cut back by 8 bases and J by 1 base. The CDR3 length is 14 residues. Per germline, CDR1 SNHLY and CDR2 FYNNEI. As DNA, the CDR3 is TGTGCCAGCCGGACAGGCCCTAGGAACACTGAAGCTTTCTTT. The encoded protein is CASRTGPRNTEAFF.

V gene TRBV19 combines with J gene TRBJ1-5; the match to TRBD1 covers 7 bases. Germline V gene sequence: CDR1 LNHDA, CDR2 SQIVND (reference sequence). Unmatched junction bases numbered 6, after V lost 4 bases and J lost 3 bases. The CDR3 runs to 15 residues. As DNA, the CDR3 is TGTGCCAGTAGTAACTACAGGGGTTCCAATCAGCCCCAGCATTTT. Amino acids: CASSNYRGSNQPQHF. The whole variable domain, filled in from reference TRBV19 and TRBJ1-5, reads DGGITQSPKYLFRKEGQNVTLSCEQNLNHDAMYWYRQDPGQGLRLIYYSQIVNDFQKGDIAEGYSVSREKKESFPLTVTSAQKNPTAFYLCASSNYRGSNQPQHFGDGTRLSIL.

This rearrangement joins TRBV30 to TRBJ1-1, with TRBD1 matching 10 bases. The V gene end was trimmed by 5 bases and the J gene end by 6 bases; junction bases not matched to a gene: 6. This CDR3 is 13 amino acids long. The germline V gene encodes CDR1 GTSNPN and CDR2 SVGIG (reference sequence). This CDR3 reads CAWGTGVGPEAFF. CDR3 coding DNA: TGTGCCTGGGGGACAGGGGTTGGGCCTGAAGCTTTCTTT.

This clonotype was found a few times. This chain connects TRBV2 to TRBJ2-1; 12 nucleotides align to TRBD2. Trimming removed 6 bases from V and 9 bases from J; junction bases left unmatched: 9. The CDR3 totals 15 residues. Germline CDR1 is SNHLY and CDR2 is FYNNEI. The CDR3 protein is CASRARASGGAEQFF. The CDR3 coding sequence is TGTGCCAGCAGGGCAAGGGCTAGCGGGGGGGCTGAGCAGTTCTTC.

J is TRBJ2-3 and V is TRBV7-3, with D possibly being TRBD1 (5 bases). The CDR3 is 14 amino acids. The V end was cut by 5 bases, the J end by 4 bases, with 13 bases between. In germline, CDR1 is SGHTA, CDR2 FQGTGA. The CDR3 loop is CASSPFSRADTQYF. CDR3 nucleotide sequence: TGTGCCAGCAGCCCCTTCAGCAGGGCAGATACGCAGTATTTT.

Only one count was recorded for this clonotype. The CDR3 bases are TGTGCCAGCAGCTTACATCGCGGGGCTAACACCGGGGAGCTGTTTTTT. Its translation is CASSLHRGANTGELFF. The chain is built from TRBV7-3 and TRBJ2-2, with D perhaps matching TRBD2 (6 bases). The germline CDR1 and CDR2 sequences are SGHTA and FQGTGA. Trimming stripped 2 bases from V and 2 bases from J, with 12 bases between. The CDR3 spans 16 residues.

This clonotype occurred a few times. V is TRBV18 and J is TRBJ2-2, with D possibly being TRBD2 (6 bases). The CDR3 spans 16 residues. Germline V gene sequence: CDR1 KGHSH, CDR2 LQKENI. V was pared by 4 bases and J by 6 bases, with 18 bases between. CDR3 amino acids: CASSLRTRRGAGELFF. The CDR3 coding sequence is TGTGCCAGCTCACTTCGGACAAGGCGGGGTGCCGGGGAGCTGTTTTTT.

This chain's CDR3 is CASGEGQGANQPQHF. CDR3 nucleotide sequence: TGTGCTAGTGGAGAGGGACAGGGGGCGAATCAGCCCCAGCATTTT. J is TRBJ1-5 and V is TRBV12-5; 12 nucleotides match TRBD1. CDR3 length: 15 residues. CDR1 and CDR2 (germline): LGHNT, FRNRAP. The V segment lost 6 bases and the J segment 4 bases; nucleotides outside the gene matches: 4.

A few counts support this clonotype. The rearrangement links TRBV19 to TRBJ1-1; weak D call: TRBD1 (5 bases). V was clipped by 6 bases and J by 11 bases, with 16 bases between them. The CDR3 sequence is 12 residues long. The germline V gene has CDR1 LNHDA and CDR2 SQIVND (reference sequence). The CDR3 is CASRHPNWGAFF. The CDR3 region has the DNA TGTGCCAGTAGACACCCGAATTGGGGCGCTTTCTTT.

The chain joins TRBV28 to TRBJ2-7, with D hard to call. This CDR3 is built from 12 residues. V was trimmed by 1 base and J by 2 bases, leaving 3 bases between them. CDR1 and CDR2 (germline): MDHEN, SYDVKM. The CDR3 DNA is TGTGCCAGCAGTTTATACACCTACGAGCAGTACTTC. Encoded protein: CASSLYTYEQYF.

V usage is TRBV5-6 and J usage is TRBJ1-5, with 9 bases identical to TRBD1. V lost 4 bases to trimming and J lost 4 bases; unmatched junction nucleotides: 9. The CDR3 consists of 16 residues. From germline, CDR1 is SGHDT and CDR2 YYEEEE. As DNA, the CDR3 is TGTGCCAGCAGCCGAACCGACAGGGGGTCAAATCAGCCCCAGCATTTT. Its protein product is CASSRTDRGSNQPQHF.

This clonotype was seen a few times. The rearrangement uses TRBV6-5 and TRBJ2-6, with D tentatively TRBD1 (6 bases). The germline V gene has CDR1 MNHEY and CDR2 SVGAGI. V was trimmed by 2 bases and J by 0 bases, leaving 11 bases between them. CDR3 size: 17 residues. CDR3 coding DNA: TGTGCCAGCAGTTACACACAGGGCCGCTCTGGGGCCAACGTCCTGACTTTC. Amino acids: CASSYTQGRSGANVLTF.

The V gene is TRBV12-3 or TRBV12-4, the J gene TRBJ2-1; 10 nucleotides agree with TRBD2. Losses at the gene ends were 6 bases for V and 7 bases for J; bases not matched to a gene: 9. The CDR3 has 15 amino acids. In DNA form, the CDR3 reads TGTGCCAGCAGACTTGGCACTAGCGGGGTGAATGAGCAGTTCTTC. Amino acids: CASRLGTSGVNEQFF.

This clonotype was detected a few times. This chain joins TRBV12-3 or TRBV12-4 and TRBJ2-3; TRBD1 or TRBD2 may be the D gene (6 bases each). This CDR3 is 15 amino acids long. Trimming removed 6 bases at V and 2 bases at J, with 15 bases between. The CDR3 DNA sequence: TGTGCCAGCAGCGCATTGGGGGGCTTCACAGATACGCAGTATTTT. Protein: CASSALGGFTDTQYF.

The chain has TRBV6-6 and TRBJ2-1; 11 nucleotides agree with TRBD2. The V gene end was trimmed by 2 bases and the J gene end by 6 bases; junction bases not matched to a gene: 6. The V gene's germline CDR1 is MNHNY and CDR2 SVGAGI (reference sequence). The length of the CDR3 is 16 residues. The DNA of the CDR3 is TGTGCCAGCAGTTACACACTAGCGGGAGTGATCAATGAGCAGTTCTTC. It codes for CASSYTLAGVINEQFF.

The sample holds a few counts of this clonotype. The chain combines TRBV4-1 with TRBJ2-7; D uncertain. The germline V and J ends were trimmed by 0 bases and 3 bases, with 15 bases remaining between them. The CDR3 extends over 16 amino acids. Germline V gene data show CDR1 as MGHRA and CDR2 as YSYEKL. In DNA form, the CDR3 reads TGCGCCAGCAGCCAAGATGAGAACAGTGGGGTCTACGAGCAGTACTTC. Its protein is CASSQDENSGVYEQYF.

The chain combines TRBV20-1 with TRBJ2-7; perhaps TRBD2 as D (6 bases). The ends were cut back, 0 bases at V and 5 bases at J, with 20 bases in the middle. This CDR3 comprises 16 residues. Germline CDR1 DFQATT, CDR2 SNEGSKA (reference sequence). The CDR3 reads CSARDGLGGDTHEQYF. The CDR3 nucleotides read TGCAGTGCTAGAGATGGGCTCGGGGGAGACACCCACGAGCAGTACTTC.

V gene TRBV6-1 combines with J gene TRBJ1-6; 10 positions match TRBD1. The CDR3 loop spans 19 amino acids. V trimming: 3 bases; J trimming: 0 bases; junction bases outside the gene matches: 8. The V gene's germline CDR1 is MNHNS and CDR2 SASEGT. CDR3 protein: CASSDSTGGLSSYNSPLHF. CDR3 DNA sequence: TGTGCCAGCAGTGACTCGACAGGGGGCCTTAGCTCCTATAATTCACCCCTCCACTTT.

The chain recombines TRBV15 with TRBJ2-2; D is unclear. Germline loops: CDR1 LNHNV, CDR2 YYDKDF (reference sequence). This CDR3 has 14 residues. V lost 3 bases, J lost 3 bases, and 8 bases lay in between. CDR3 protein: CATSRGFDTGELFF. The CDR3 nucleotides read TGTGCCACCAGCAGGGGGTTTGACACCGGGGAGCTGTTTTTT.

This clonotype was detected many times. The chain carries TRBV11-2 and TRBJ2-2, with TRBD1 matching over 9 bases. Germline V gives CDR1 SGHAT, CDR2 FQNNGV. This CDR3 has 16 residues. J was trimmed by 5 bases and V by 1 base; bases with no gene match: 5. In nucleotides, the CDR3 is TGTGCCAGCAGCTTAGGACAGGGGGATTGGACCGGGGAGCTGTTTTTT. As protein: CASSLGQGDWTGELFF.

J is TRBJ1-1 and V is TRBV6-2 or TRBV6-3; 10 positions agree with TRBD1. The J segment lost 5 bases and the V segment lost 4 bases, leaving 4 bases of the junction unmatched. CDR3 length: 14 amino acids. CDR1 is MNHEY, CDR2 SVGEGT, per germline. This CDR3 reads CASSWGTGATEAFF. CDR3 sequence (DNA): TGTGCCAGCAGTTGGGGGACAGGGGCGACTGAAGCTTTCTTT.

This clonotype occurred a few times. The gene calls are TRBV6-1 and TRBJ2-3, with D perhaps matching TRBD1 (5 bases). The germline V gene has CDR1 MNHNS and CDR2 SASEGT. V was cut by 5 bases and J by 1 base, with 16 bases left in between. The CDR3 consists of 16 residues. The CDR3 DNA is TGTGCCAGCAGTTATAAGTACGTAGGGGGCACAGATACGCAGTATTTT. This codes for CASSYKYVGGTDTQYF.

This rearrangement joins TRBV9 to TRBJ1-1; D not resolved. Looked up from germline, CDR1 is SGDLS and CDR2 is YYNGEE. The CDR3 runs to 13 residues. Trimming left V 10 bases short and J 1 base short, with 14 bases between. For the CDR3, the DNA is TGTGCCGGTTATGGTCGTTGGAACACTGAAGCTTTCTTT. Translating it yields CAGYGRWNTEAFF.